The clone carrying this T cell receptor beta chain has just a few counts. What it recognizes is unknown. Through a sample-barcoded 5' primer and a J-beta primer mix, a second PCR was run for roughly 6 to 11 cycles. Each CDR3 protein gets one entry after TCRdb re-called the 5' RACE reads with MiXCR. The table has some 320,000 distinct CDR3 sequences, roughly 27% seen once. The data were taken from a study of blood T cells in healthy people across ages. Study-level results: Compared with aged donors, long-lived donors showed fewer expanded clones, suggesting selection.

The TCR originated in an older woman in good health. Sequenced material: blood.

CDR3 in DNA: TGTGCCAGCTCGCGGACAGGGACTAGCGATGAGCAGTTCTTC. Amino acid sequence: CASSRTGTSDEQFF. The genes are TRBV28 and TRBJ2-1; 10 bases line up with TRBD2. Unmatched junction bases numbered 9, after V lost 8 bases and J lost 8 bases. This CDR3 comprises 14 residues. Looked up from germline, CDR1 is MDHEN and CDR2 is SYDVKM.